These 7 T cell receptor beta chains share one sample of origin, sequenced in a study of T cell responses to AZD1222 COVID-19 vaccine. Some clones are missing from TCRdb's copy, which holds only in-frame ones; the method was immunoSEQ multiplex PCR. The sample includes 130,000 to 150,000 clones, about 86% seen only once; the top ten take about 5%. The input for sequencing was peripheral blood, taken 28 days after the second AZD1222 dose. The source of these receptors is an adult who received the AZD1222 COVID-19 vaccine.

This rearrangement joins TRBV12-5 to TRBJ1-5; D is unresolved. Germline CDR1 reads LGHNT; CDR2 reads FRNRAP. The length of the CDR3 is 14 residues. Trimming cost V 2 bases and J 7 bases, with 12 bases left between them. The CDR3 region has the DNA TGTGCTAGTGGTTTGCGAAGGGTGAGGCAGCCCCAGCATTTT. Translation: CASGLRRVRQPQHF.

This chain's CDR3 is CASSLMTGLSTEAFF. CDR3 nucleotide sequence: TGTGCCAGCAGCTTGATGACAGGTTTGAGCACTGAAGCTTTCTTT. The chain has TRBV7-9 and TRBJ1-1; D may be TRBD1 (6 bases). V dropped 3 bases and J dropped 4 bases, with 15 bases sitting between them. The CDR3 sequence is 15 residues long. Germline assignment: CDR1 SEHNR and CDR2 FQNEAQ (reference sequence).

The chain recombines TRBV11-3 with TRBJ2-7; 8 positions agree with TRBD1. V gave up 4 bases and J gave up 6 bases; unmatched junction bases: 8. Germline V gives CDR1 SGHNT, CDR2 YENEEA. The CDR3 contains 14 residues. The CDR3 spells CASSSTGALGEQYF. The CDR3 DNA reads as TGTGCCAGCAGCTCGACAGGGGCTCTTGGCGAGCAGTACTTC. Variable domain in full (rest from reference TRBV11-3 and TRBJ2-7): EAGVVQSPRYKIIEKKQPVAFWCNPISGHNTLYWYLQNLGQGPELLIRYENEEAVDDSQLPKDRFSAERLKGVDSTLKIQPAELGDSAVYLCASSSTGALGEQYFGPGTRLTVT.

This clone turned up a few times. The CDR3 region has the DNA TGTGCCAGCAGTGCTGGGGCCAACGTCCTGACTTTC. Its translation is CASSAGANVLTF. The V gene is TRBV28, the J gene TRBJ2-6; D unclear. V was shortened by 5 bases and J by 2 bases, with 1 base between the two germline ends. Looked up from germline, CDR1 is MDHEN and CDR2 is SYDVKM. This CDR3 is built from 12 residues.

The genes are TRBV12-3 or TRBV12-4 and TRBJ2-3; D may correspond to TRBD1 or TRBD2 (6 bases each). CDR3 size: 13 residues. Trimming stripped 9 bases from V and 3 bases from J, with 13 bases between. CDR3 residues: CASRGGNTDTQYF. CDR3 nucleotide sequence: TGTGCCAGTCGAGGGGGGAATACAGATACGCAGTATTTT.

This clone was seen only once. The rearrangement links TRBV7-9 to TRBJ2-3; D call uncertain. The ends were cut back, 2 bases at V and 7 bases at J, with 1 base in the middle. The CDR3 spans 10 residues. Germline V CDR1 and CDR2: SEHNR, FQNEAQ (reference sequence). CDR3 amino acids: CASSLNTQYF. The CDR3 DNA reads as TGTGCCAGCAGCTTAAATACGCAGTATTTT.

The V call is TRBV18, the J call TRBJ1-5; 8 nucleotides line up with TRBD1. This CDR3 is built from 18 residues. CDR1 is KGHSH, CDR2 LQKENI, per germline. Trimming cost V 3 bases and J 0 bases; bases outside gene matches: 10. The CDR3 protein is CASSPTTGVHYSNQPQHF. CDR3 in DNA: TGTGCCAGCTCACCTACGACAGGGGTTCACTATAGCAATCAGCCCCAGCATTTT.